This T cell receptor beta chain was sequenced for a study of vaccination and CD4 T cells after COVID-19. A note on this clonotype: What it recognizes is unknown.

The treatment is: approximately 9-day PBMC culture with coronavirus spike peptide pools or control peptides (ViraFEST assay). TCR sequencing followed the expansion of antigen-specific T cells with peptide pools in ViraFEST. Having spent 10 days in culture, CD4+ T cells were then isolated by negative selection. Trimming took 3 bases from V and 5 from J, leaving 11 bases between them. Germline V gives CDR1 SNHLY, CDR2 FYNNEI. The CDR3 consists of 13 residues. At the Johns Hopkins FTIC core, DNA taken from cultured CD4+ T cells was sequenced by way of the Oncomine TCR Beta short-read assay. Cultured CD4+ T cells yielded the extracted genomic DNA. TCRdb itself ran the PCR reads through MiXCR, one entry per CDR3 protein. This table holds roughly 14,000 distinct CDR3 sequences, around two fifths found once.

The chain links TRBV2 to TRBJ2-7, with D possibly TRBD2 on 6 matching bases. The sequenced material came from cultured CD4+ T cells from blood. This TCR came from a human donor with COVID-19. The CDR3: CASSDGRGDEQYF. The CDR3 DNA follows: TGTGCCAGCAGTGATGGGCGGGGAGACGAGCAGTACTTC.